A selection of T cell receptor beta chains follows, all from one sample in a study of shared clonotypes between healthy human individuals. Clones were sequenced by immunoSEQ multiplex PCR, and TCRdb holds only the in-frame ones, with some missing. The sample yields about 2.4 million clones, over 85% seen once. Sequencing input: naive CD4+ T cells from PBMCs. The receptors here all came from a young man in good health. Some clones in this sample may be carry-over from other donors' samples. Both conserved end residues are part of each CDR3. D genes are given only for firm matches. Expanded clones are given a class, and other clones once, few, many or no size at all.

>TRBJ2-1|TRBD2|TRBV27|.
TGTGCCAGCAGTATAGCGGGAGGGGCGGGGAATGAGCAGTTCTTC
CASSIAGGAGNEQFF
>TRBJ1-1|.|TRBV6-6|once
TGTGCCAGCAGAACGGGGACGGGGGGGACTGAAGCTTTCTTT
CASRTGTGGTEAFF
>TRBJ2-6|TRBD1|TRBV29-1|.
TGCAGCGTTGGCCTACAGGGGTCTGGGGCCAACGTCCTGACTTTC
CSVGLQGSGANVLTF
>TRBJ1-5|TRBD1|TRBV28|.
TGTGCCAGCAGTACAGGGGCCAATCAGCCCCAGCATTTT
CASSTGANQPQHF
>TRBJ1-4|.|TRBV6-1|once
TGTGCCAGCAGTGAAGGGGGCTTGGGAGAAAAACTGTTTTTT
CASSEGGLGEKLFF
>TRBJ2-3|.|TRBV7-2|.
TGTGCCAGCAGCTCCCAAGGGGGGTTAGGAGTAGGAACGCAGTATTTT
CASSSQGGLGVGTQYF
>TRBJ2-3|TRBD1|TRBV6-5|.
TGTGCCAGCAGCCTCGACAGGGGTTCAGATACGCAGTATTTT
CASSLDRGSDTQYF
>TRBJ2-7|.|TRBV28|.
TGTGCCAGCAGTTTTAGGGGGGCCTACGAGCAGTACTTC
CASSFRGAYEQYF
>TRBJ2-6|.|TRBV7-8|.
TGTGCCAGCAGCTCAGGATACCCCGGCCCCTTCTCTGGGGCCAACGTCCTGACTTTC
CASSSGYPGPFSGANVLTF
>TRBJ2-3|.|TRBV15|.
TGTGCCACCAGTTATCGGGTTGTCGGCACAGATACGCAGTATTTT
CATSYRVVGTDTQYF
>TRBJ2-1|.|TRBV4-1|.
TGCGCCAGCAGCCCTGGGACAGCGGGGGTCAATGAGCAGTTCTTC
CASSPGTAGVNEQFF
>TRBJ1-1|.|TRBV18|.
TGTGCCAGCTCAGGATTTGCCAGGACTGAAGCTTTCTTT
CASSGFARTEAFF
>TRBJ2-7|TRBD1|TRBV10-3|.
TGTGCCATCAGTGAGGGTGACAGGGGAGGCTACGAGCAGTACTTC
CAISEGDRGGYEQYF
>TRBJ2-7|.|TRBV4-1|.
TGCGCCAGCAGCCAAGTGGGGGGCATACTCAGCTCCTACGAGCAGTACTTC
CASSQVGGILSSYEQYF
>TRBJ2-4|.|TRBV6-5|.
TGTGCCAGCAGAGGCCAGGGGAAAAACATTCAGTACTTC
CASRGQGKNIQYF
>TRBJ2-4|.|TRBV2|.
TGTGCCAGCAGGCCAAGGGGGGCGGGAGTGGTAAACATTCAGTACTTC
CASRPRGAGVVNIQYF
>TRBJ2-7|TRBD2|TRBV27|.
TGTGCCAGCTCTAGGAAGTGGACTAGCGACCCCTACGAGCAGTACTTC
CASSRKWTSDPYEQYF
>TRBJ2-7|.|TRBV9|.
TGTGCCAGCAGCGTGTCCGGGGCCTCCTACGAGCAGTACTTC
CASSVSGASYEQYF
>TRBJ2-3|.|TRBV28|.
TGTGCCAGCAGCCCCGGAATAGACAGCTATTTCTCCAATACGCAGTATTTT
CASSPGIDSYFSNTQYF
>TRBJ1-1|.|TRBV2|.
TGTGCCAGCACCGTACAGCTTAACACTGAAGCTTTCTTT
CASTVQLNTEAFF
>TRBJ2-7|TRBD1|TRBV5-1|.
TGCGCCAGCAGCTTGGCCCCGGGACAGGGGACCTACGAGCAGTACTTC
CASSLAPGQGTYEQYF
>TRBJ2-3|.|TRBV6-5|.
TGTGCCAGCAGCCGCGACTTTACAGATACGCAGTATTTT
CASSRDFTDTQYF
>TRBJ2-4|.|TRBV27|.
TGTGCCAGCAGTTTATCGCCACAGCTTAAAAACATTCAGTACTTC
CASSLSPQLKNIQYF
>TRBJ2-7|TRBD2|TRBV27|few
TGTGCCACAGGGGCGGGAGGGTACGAGCAGTACTTC
CATGAGGYEQYF
>TRBJ2-1|.|TRBV19|.
TGTGCCAGTAGTGGTTACCGCTACAATGAGCAGTTCTTC
CASSGYRYNEQFF
>TRBJ2-2|TRBD2|TRBV18|.
TGTGCCAGCCCCGGACTAGCGGGCACCGGGGAGCTGTTTTTT
CASPGLAGTGELFF
>TRBJ2-6|.|TRBV27|.
TGTGCCAGCAGTGCCTCTGGGGCCAACGTCCTGACTTTC
CASSASGANVLTF
>TRBJ2-2|TRBD2|TRBV10-3|.
TGTGCCATCAACCCCCGGCGGCTAGCGGGAGATCTCAACACCGGGGAGCTGTTTTTT
CAINPRRLAGDLNTGELFF
>TRBJ2-1|.|TRBV13|.
TGTGCCAGCAGCTTAGGAAGCTGGGACTCCAATGAGCAGTTCTTC
CASSLGSWDSNEQFF
>TRBJ1-5|.|TRBV10-3|once
TGTGCCATCACCAGGGATTCGGGTCAGCCCCAGCATTTT
CAITRDSGQPQHF
>TRBJ1-2|TRBD1|TRBV6-1|.
TGTGCCAGCAAGACAGGGATAAACTATGGCTACACCTTC
CASKTGINYGYTF